This is a list of T cell receptor beta chains from one sample in a study of cytomegalovirus exposure and HLA in healthy donors. Method: immunoSEQ multiplex PCR; TCRdb's copy keeps in-frame clones and lacks some. Counted here are about 65,000 clones, approximately 93% occurring once; the ten biggest clones make up around 4.5%. The sequencing sample was made of PBMCs. Every receptor here comes from a young man in good health and CMV-seropositive. Both conserved end residues are trimmed from each CDR3. The size field is filled for only some rows; it gives once, few, many or a size class.

size,J,V,CDR3
once,TRBJ2-3,TRBV29-1,SVDGTRGPDTQY
.,TRBJ2-7,TRBV7-9,ATTRDRGLYEQY
.,TRBJ2-1,TRBV2,ASGGLAGNRGNEQF
.,TRBJ2-6,TRBV5-6,ASSPTGIWSGANVLT
.,TRBJ1-3,TRBV28,ASSDRGRGNTIY
.,TRBJ1-2,TRBV5-5,ASSPRYRGIGYT
.,TRBJ1-1,TRBV28,ASRSGTGRYEAF
.,TRBJ2-5,TRBV5-1,ASSLDPPRQETQY
.,TRBJ1-1,TRBV5-4,AGHSYMNTEAF
.,TRBJ1-1,TRBV7-9,ASSLGGLAF
.,TRBJ2-2,TRBV27,ASRGTSGRRTGELF
.,TRBJ2-1,TRBV11-3,ASSLGGRALEQF
.,TRBJ2-3,TRBV20-1,SADRQGSQY
.,TRBJ1-1,TRBV18,ASSRRQGETEAF
.,TRBJ2-3,TRBV5-1,ASSLKGRDPDTQY
.,TRBJ2-2,TRBV5-6,ASSFFYRAGTGELF
.,TRBJ1-4,TRBV27,ASSLFGGSNEKLF
.,TRBJ1-1,TRBV6-6,ASSYGGRGNTEAF